This passage covers 2 T cell receptor beta chains from one sample sequenced in a study of cytomegalovirus exposure and HLA in healthy donors (dated by TCRdb to the late 2010s). Receptors were amplified or captured by the immunoSEQ multiplex PCR assay. For the multiplex PCR, a mixture combining 60 forward primers for TCR Vbeta segments and 13 reverse primers for TCR Jbeta segments was used. Here the immuneACCESS table is served through TCRdb, limited to in-frame sequences with V and J called. Missing clones are a known gap in these copies; in checked studies unresolved V genes cover under half, and the rest lacks a known reason. This sample gives about 160,000 clones in total; around 80% of them show up just once. Together, the top ten hold roughly 2% of the sample. Sequencing was done on a sample of PBMCs. The receptor source for this set is a man between 35 and 55 years old in good health and CMV-seronegative.

The chain uses TRBV29-1 and TRBJ2-3; 8 nucleotides align to TRBD2. This CDR3 spans 15 amino acids. The V gene's germline CDR1 is SQVTM and CDR2 ANQGSEA. J gave up 1 base and V 4 bases, and 7 bases lay outside the gene matches. CDR3 sequence (DNA): TGCAGCGTTGTTCCCGCAGCGGGGGGCACAGATACGCAGTATTTT. Protein product: CSVVPAAGGTDTQYF.

This clone was detected a few times. CDR3 sequence reads: CASSPGEPKNIQYF. Here the CDR3 DNA reads TGTGCCAGCAGCCCAGGGGAACCCAAAAACATTCAGTACTTC. The V call is TRBV27, the J call TRBJ2-4; perhaps TRBD1 as D (6 bases). CDR1 MNHEY and CDR2 SMNVEV come from the germline V gene (reference sequence). The CDR3 covers 14 residues. V gave up 6 bases and J gave up 2 bases, with 11 bases separating them.